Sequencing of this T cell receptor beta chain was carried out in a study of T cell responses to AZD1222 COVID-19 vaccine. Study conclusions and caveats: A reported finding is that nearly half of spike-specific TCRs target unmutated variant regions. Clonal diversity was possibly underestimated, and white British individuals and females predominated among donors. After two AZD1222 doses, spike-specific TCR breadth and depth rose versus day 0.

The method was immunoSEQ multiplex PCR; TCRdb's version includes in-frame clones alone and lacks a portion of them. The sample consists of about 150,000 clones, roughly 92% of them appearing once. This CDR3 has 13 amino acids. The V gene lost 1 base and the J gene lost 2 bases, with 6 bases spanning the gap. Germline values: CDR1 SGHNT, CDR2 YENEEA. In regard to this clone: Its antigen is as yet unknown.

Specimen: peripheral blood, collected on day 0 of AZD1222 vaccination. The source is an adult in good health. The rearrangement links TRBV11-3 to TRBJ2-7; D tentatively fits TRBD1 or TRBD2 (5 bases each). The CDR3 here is CASSLGGTYEQYF. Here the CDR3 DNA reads TGTGCCAGCAGCTTAGGGGGGACCTACGAGCAGTACTTC.